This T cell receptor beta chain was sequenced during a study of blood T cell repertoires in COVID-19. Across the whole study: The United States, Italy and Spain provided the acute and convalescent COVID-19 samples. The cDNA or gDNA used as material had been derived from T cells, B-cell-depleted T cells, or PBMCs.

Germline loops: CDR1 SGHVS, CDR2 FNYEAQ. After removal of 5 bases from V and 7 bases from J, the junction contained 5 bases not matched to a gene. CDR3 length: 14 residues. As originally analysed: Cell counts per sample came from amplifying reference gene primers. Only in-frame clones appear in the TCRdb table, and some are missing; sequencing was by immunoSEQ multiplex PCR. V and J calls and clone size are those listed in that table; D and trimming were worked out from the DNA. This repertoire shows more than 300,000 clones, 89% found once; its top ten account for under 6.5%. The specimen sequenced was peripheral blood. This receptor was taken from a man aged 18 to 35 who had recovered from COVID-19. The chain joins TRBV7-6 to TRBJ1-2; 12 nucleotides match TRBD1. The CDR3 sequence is CASSAGQGAGGYTF. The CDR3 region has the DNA TGTGCCAGCAGCGCGGGACAGGGGGCCGGTGGCTACACCTTC.